One sample yielded the 11 T cell receptor beta chains listed below, sequenced in a study of cytotoxic CD8 clonotypes in ibrutinib-treated CLL. The table came from immunoSEQ multiplex PCR; TCRdb's copy has only in-frame clones and leaves some out. The sample shows approximately 150,000 clones, approximately 84% of them seen only once. The starting material was PBMCs, obtained after 24 months of ibrutinib treatment. Receptor source: a human donor with chronic lymphocytic leukemia.

The chain couples TRBV28 to TRBJ2-7; 10 bases map to TRBD2. CDR1 is MDHEN and CDR2 is SYDVKM in the germline V gene. Trimming took 3 bases from V and 13 from J; bases not matched to a gene: 9. There are 13 residues in the CDR3. The CDR3 DNA follows: TGTGCCAGCAGTTTCACCCTAGCGGGAGTAGAATACTTC. It encodes CASSFTLAGVEYF.

The chain links TRBV6-5 to TRBJ1-1; D unresolved. CDR1 and CDR2 (germline): MNHEY, SVGAGI. V was pared by 2 bases and J by 10 bases, with 14 bases between. The CDR3 has 13 residues. CDR3 sequence (DNA): TGTGCCAGCAGTTACGGAGGGATGGCTGCAGCTTTCTTT. This codes for CASSYGGMAAAFF.

The chain couples TRBV11-2 to TRBJ1-3; D gene uncertain. The germline gives CDR1 SGHAT, CDR2 FQNNGV. CDR3 length: 14 residues. V lost 5 bases and J 12 bases, leaving 20 bases between the germline ends. This CDR3 is CASSPQVGDRGIYF. The CDR3 DNA reads as TGTGCCAGCAGCCCCCAGGTTGGAGATCGGGGCATATATTTT.

This chain connects TRBV6-6 to TRBJ1-2; D gene ambiguous. The V gene's germline CDR1 is MNHNY and CDR2 SVGAGI (reference sequence). V lost 2 bases and J lost 8, with 18 bases in between. CDR3 length: 15 amino acids. Written as DNA, the CDR3 is TGTGCCAGCAGTTACGACCGGCAGACGCTAAGAGGCTACACCTTC. Translating gives CASSYDRQTLRGYTF.

The chain uses TRBV5-1 and TRBJ1-6; 9 bases map to TRBD1. From germline, CDR1 is SGHRS and CDR2 YFSETQ. The ends lost 0 bases at V and 10 bases at J; junction bases unmatched: 8. The CDR3 runs to 16 residues. The chain's CDR3 is CASSLVPGQGLSPLHF. The CDR3 nucleotides read TGCGCCAGCAGCTTGGTCCCGGGACAGGGCTTATCACCCCTCCACTTT.

This chain connects TRBV7-2 to TRBJ2-3; 11 nucleotides match TRBD2. CDR3 length: 15 amino acids. V lost 2 bases to trimming and J lost 5 bases; unmatched junction nucleotides: 3. Per germline, CDR1 SGHTA and CDR2 FQGNSA. Here the CDR3 DNA reads TGTGCCAGCAGCTTATTAGCGGGGGGGCAAGATACGCAGTATTTT. Protein product: CASSLLAGGQDTQYF.

The CDR3: CASQLGFTEAFF. DNA for the CDR3: TGTGCCAGCCAATTGGGGTTTACTGAAGCTTTCTTT. This chain links TRBV2 with TRBJ1-1; unclear D gene. Trimming took 8 bases from V and 5 from J, leaving 12 bases between them. Germline lookup yields CDR1 SNHLY and CDR2 FYNNEI. This CDR3 contains 12 residues.

The gene calls are TRBV4-1 and TRBJ1-1, with TRBD1 as a possible D gene (6 bases). With 4 bases removed from V and 5 bases from J, the gap between germline ends came to 11 bases. Germline CDR1 and CDR2: MGHRA and YSYEKL. The CDR3 spans 13 residues. CDR3 protein: CASSPRGGTEAFF. CDR3 nucleotides: TGCGCCAGCAGCCCCAGGGGTGGGACTGAAGCTTTCTTT.

The J gene is TRBJ1-4, the V gene TRBV6-1, with no clear D. Trimming took off 7 bases at V and 3 bases at J, with 9 bases between the two ends. The CDR3 runs 13 residues. Germline CDR1 reads MNHNS; CDR2 reads SASEGT. The CDR3 DNA sequence: TGTGCCAGCACTGGGCGTGCTAATGAAAAACTGTTTTTT. Protein: CASTGRANEKLFF.

CDR3 DNA: TGTGCCAGCAGTTTTGATGACAGGGCAGATACGCAGTATTTT. Its translation is CASSFDDRADTQYF. This chain links TRBV28 with TRBJ2-3; 7 nucleotides agree with TRBD1. The CDR3 length is 14 residues. Germline V gene data show CDR1 as MDHEN and CDR2 as SYDVKM. V gave up 3 bases and J gave up 4 bases; unmatched junction bases: 4.

The gene calls are TRBV6-5 and TRBJ1-2; D is perhaps TRBD1 (6 bases). The V gene's germline CDR1 is MNHEY and CDR2 SVGAGI. The CDR3 is 15 residues long. V was trimmed by 4 bases and J by 2 bases, leaving 14 bases between them. The CDR3: CASSSPRTANYGYTF. Written as DNA, the CDR3 is TGTGCCAGCAGTTCCCCTCGGACAGCCAACTATGGCTACACCTTC.